The present T cell receptor (beta chain) was sequenced within a study of naive and memory T cell subsets (dated by TCRdb to between 2016 and 2019). At the level of the whole study: The study applied an open-source, UMI-based TCR alpha and beta sequencing pipeline to sorted naive and memory peripheral blood T cell subsets. RNA was DNase-treated and reverse transcribed with TCR constant-region primers, mostly using SuperScript III. Complete agreement was observed between the functional CMV T cell responses and the IgG serology results. Findings and caveats that apply to the study as a whole: In both CD4 and CD8 cells, the Gini index increased while Shannon and inverse Simpson diversity decreased from naive through CM, EM and EMRA. TCR abundance followed a power law with an exponent that was different for naive and memory subsets but consistent across the three individuals. Each clonotype was defined as a single alpha or beta chain sequence rather than as a paired alpha/beta receptor. Naive repertoires, especially CD8, contained a few larger clonotypes, possibly memory cells re-expressing CD45RA. The repertoire findings for the naive and memory subsets could not be validated, as no ground truth was available. After error correction, only a single occurrence was seen for over 85% of naive TCR sequences, so much steeper abundance distributions were produced than in memory subsets. RNA-based TCR counts may be influenced by expression changes linked to T cell activation and differentiation.

Library generation was performed with UMI-ligation and nested PCR. To cover both TRBC1 and TRBC2, the beta constant-region primer consisted of an equimolar mix of two oligonucleotides. The ligated cDNA went through four rounds of PCR with nested alpha and beta constant-region primers together with the SP2 primer. A single-stranded oligonucleotide carrying the SP2 primer and a 12-nucleotide UMI was ligated to the 3' end of the cDNA by T4 RNA ligase 1. The ligation reaction was kept at 16 degrees C for about 19-25 hours. To avoid over-amplification, PCR2 was usually performed as a SYBR Green qPCR and halted once a predetermined threshold was reached. Agencourt AMPure XP magnetic beads were used for all purifications after the first. Libraries were quantified by Qubit and checked on a TapeStation, where a main peak was expected near 650 bp. Pooled libraries were sequenced on an Illumina MiSeq with v2 2x251 paired-end kits, typically giving roughly 0.9-2.1 million reads per sample. Each sample library was pooled at roughly 4.4 nM, and about 5-7% PhiX was included to improve cluster recognition. Regarding the original processing steps: Using tag matching that tolerated one base-pair mismatch, Decombinator assigned V and J genes to FASTQ reads that had been processed by Demultiplexor. UMIs were used by Collapsinator to correct both sequencing errors and frequency errors arising from PCR heterogeneity. TCRs were translated and CDR3s were extracted from the conserved cysteine to the FGXG phenylalanine by CDR3Translator, with non-productive sequences being flagged. Gini, Shannon entropy and inverse Simpson indices were calculated on repertoires subsampled to equal numbers of UMI-defined TCRs. Within the linear range, a power law was fitted to clonotype abundance distributions using maximum likelihood. On one naive CD8 sample, the pipeline and MIGEC gave similar UMI counts, unique TCR numbers and clonal distributions. In one analysis, naive TCRs also found in any memory subset of the same donor were removed from the naive repertoire. A set of under 8,500 CMV-associated CDR3 sequences, compiled from VDJdb and a published dataset, was used to search the repertoires. TCRdb reanalyzed the raw reads on its own, using fastp at Q25 for trimming and MiXCR for clone calling, and kept in-frame beta chains. Merged by CDR3 protein, the rows form single entries marked with the most common genes and DNA. These V and J calls originate from TCRdb's pipeline instead of the authors' own analysis. Counted in this sample were around 140,000 distinct CDR3 sequences; approximately 21% of them appeared once. About 0.63% of the sample goes to the ten largest clones.

TCR alpha and beta chain libraries were amplified separately from the second PCR step onward. CMV status of each donor was established by measuring IFNgamma production from CD4+ T cells after fresh PBMCs were stimulated overnight with CMV viral lysate. Using Miltenyi beads, CD4 T cells were first positively selected, and CD8 T cells were then positively selected from the CD4-negative fraction. Cells were stained for CD3, CD4, CD8, CD45RA, CD27 and a live/dead dye and were sorted on a BD Aria II into four subsets based on CD45RA and CD27. A few healthy volunteers provided blood, and the blood of each volunteer was split into CD4 and CD8 T cells and then into four differentiation subsets. About 130 ml of peripheral blood was collected from each donor, and PBMC were isolated from the blood using Ficoll-Paque PLUS density-gradient centrifugation. The sorted cells were lysed in RLT buffer, after which RNA was extracted using a Qiagen RNeasy kit and kept at -80 degrees C.

In its sample, this clonotype was seen many times. Its antigen remains undetermined. The input lacks base qualities; no much larger clone sits a single base away. From the cysteine through the phenylalanine, the CDR3 covers 16 amino acids. The DNA shown is the 48-base CDR3, in frame from base 1. CDR1 and CDR2, looked up from the germline V gene, are SGHAT and FQNNGV. Germline trimming amounts to 5 bases on V and 0 bases on J, with 4 as the count of junction bases outside the gene matches. The receptor was derived from a human donor in good health. The chain was built from TRBV11-2 and TRBJ2-7; TRBD2 fits 13 bases in the junction. Sequenced sample: naive CD8+ T cells from blood. The cell subset or site label, as the study defines it: naive T cells, CD45RA high CD27+. The DNA sequence is as follows: TGTGCCAGCAGCGCGCGGACTAGCGGGAGCTCCTACGAGCAGTACTTC. It translates to CASSARTSGSSYEQYF.